Listed here are 16 T cell receptor beta chains from one sample, sequenced in a study of blood T cell repertoires in COVID-19. Repertoires were generated with immunoSEQ multiplex PCR, while TCRdb's copy carries only in-frame clones and drops some. Of 140,000 to 150,000 clones listed, around 86% are singletons. Sequences were obtained from peripheral blood. The receptor set was obtained from a human donor in a cohort sampled during active COVID-19.

V gene TRBV10-2 combines with J gene TRBJ2-5; 9 positions agree with TRBD1. After removal of 8 bases from V and 2 bases from J, the junction contained 9 bases not matched to a gene. This CDR3 has 15 residues. Germline CDR1 WSHSY, CDR2 SAAADI. The CDR3 bases are TGCGCCAGCCGGGGGTGGGGACAGGGACAAGAGACCCAGTACTTC. As protein: CASRGWGQGQETQYF.

The chain recombines TRBV11-3 with TRBJ2-7; 11 bases fit TRBD2. Germline-derived CDR1 and CDR2 are SGHNT and YENEEA. V lost 5 bases and J lost 5; bases outside the gene matches: 11. The CDR3 has 16 amino acids. CDR3: CASSPSETSGNNEQYF. The CDR3, as DNA: TGTGCCAGCAGCCCATCCGAGACTAGCGGGAACAACGAGCAGTACTTC.

The rearrangement links TRBV28 to TRBJ2-7, with 7 bases fitting TRBD2. V shed 7 bases and J 6 bases; nucleotides not matched to a gene: 6. CDR1 is MDHEN, CDR2 SYDVKM, per germline. This CDR3 spans 12 amino acids. The CDR3 sequence: CASTSGGFEQYF. CDR3 in DNA: TGTGCCAGCACTTCGGGGGGTTTCGAGCAGTACTTC.

The J gene is TRBJ1-6, the V gene TRBV6-5; 9 nucleotides agree with TRBD1. The CDR3 has 12 residues. Per the germline V gene, CDR1 is MNHEY and CDR2 is SVGAGI. V shed 7 bases and J 12 bases; nucleotides not matched to a gene: 4. The CDR3 sequence is CASTRDREPLHF. DNA for the CDR3: TGTGCCAGCACCCGGGACAGGGAACCCCTCCACTTT.

This rearrangement joins TRBV6-5 to TRBJ2-3; 9 bases fit TRBD1. The CDR3 covers 14 residues. Germline loops: CDR1 MNHEY, CDR2 SVGAGI. The V gene end was trimmed by 6 bases and the J gene end by 1 base; junction bases not matched to a gene: 2. The CDR3 loop is CASRGQGRTDTQYF. Written as DNA, the CDR3 is TGTGCCAGCAGGGGACAGGGCCGCACAGATACGCAGTATTTT.

The chain has TRBV5-4 and TRBJ1-1; no reliable D call. The germline V gene encodes CDR1 SGHNT and CDR2 YYREEE (reference sequence). The CDR3 runs to 13 residues. The V and J ends lost 1 base and 11 bases respectively, with 15 bases between them. The DNA of the CDR3 is TGTGCCAGCAGCTTGATCGCGGGCGCGGGGGCTTTCTTT. Translating it yields CASSLIAGAGAFF.

CDR3 sequence: CASSVGGRAYEQYF. The CDR3 coding sequence is TGTGCCAGCAGCGTAGGGGGGAGGGCCTACGAGCAGTACTTC. The chain has TRBV9 and TRBJ2-7; 7 bases are a match to TRBD2. The germline gives CDR1 SGDLS, CDR2 YYNGEE. This CDR3 is 14 amino acids long. Trimming took 0 bases from V and 2 from J; bases not matched to a gene: 2.

The rearrangement uses TRBV6-2 or TRBV6-3 and TRBJ1-2; tentatively, D is TRBD1 (6 bases). The germline gives CDR1 MNHEY, CDR2 SVGEGT. The CDR3 contains 12 residues. V lost 4 bases and J 8 bases, leaving 11 bases between the germline ends. CDR3 sequence: CASSSQGRGYTF. CDR3 in DNA: TGTGCCAGCAGTTCACAGGGTCGGGGCTACACCTTC.

This clone is a singleton in its sample. The chain is built from TRBV3-1 (or the pseudogene TRBV3-2) and TRBJ2-2; TRBD2 might be the D (5 bases). CDR1 is LGHDT, CDR2 YNNKEL, per germline (reference sequence). This CDR3 contains 12 residues. Trimming left V 5 bases short and J 6 bases short, with 7 bases between. As DNA, the CDR3 is TGTGCCAGCAGCTTTAGCGCCGGGGAGCTGTTTTTT. Amino acid sequence: CASSFSAGELFF.

The chain links TRBV9 to TRBJ1-4, with D possibly being TRBD1 (5 bases). The V gene's germline CDR1 is SGDLS and CDR2 YYNGEE. This CDR3 contains 15 residues. Trimming removed 3 bases at V and 4 bases at J, with 13 bases between. The CDR3 sequence: CASSGFRDGNEKLFF. As DNA, the CDR3 is TGTGCCAGCAGCGGATTCAGGGATGGTAATGAAAAACTGTTTTTT.

The chain carries TRBV7-2 and TRBJ2-1; D perhaps matches TRBD1 (6 bases). This CDR3 contains 15 residues. Germline-derived CDR1 and CDR2 are SGHTA and FQGNSA. V shed 3 bases and J shed 7 bases, with 16 bases lying between them. This CDR3 is CASSFVGTKRNEQFF. CDR3 nucleotide sequence: TGTGCCAGCAGCTTTGTTGGGACAAAAAGAAATGAGCAGTTCTTC.

The rearrangement links TRBV18 to TRBJ2-3; 10 bases map to TRBD2. The V gene's germline CDR1 is KGHSH and CDR2 LQKENI. The length of the CDR3 is 18 residues. The ends lost 3 bases at V and 1 base at J; junction bases unmatched: 10. The CDR3 DNA reads TGTGCCAGCTCACCTCGAAGAAGCGGGAGGGCTGGCACAGATACGCAGTATTTT. Its translation is CASSPRRSGRAGTDTQYF.

The rearrangement links TRBV23-1 to TRBJ2-3; tentative D call: TRBD2 (5 bases). TRBV23-1 is recorded as an ORF, its role being uncertain. The CDR3 totals 17 residues. V dropped 0 bases and J dropped 0 bases, with 13 bases sitting between them. CDR3 sequence reads: CASSQSSRATSTDTQYF. CDR3 DNA: TGCGCCAGCAGTCAATCCTCGAGGGCAACTAGCACAGATACGCAGTATTTT.

The V and J genes are TRBV11-2 and TRBJ2-7; D not resolved. Trimming removed 0 bases at V and 0 bases at J, with 9 bases between. The V gene's germline CDR1 is SGHAT and CDR2 FQNNGV. The CDR3 contains 15 residues. CDR3 nucleotides: TGTGCCAGCAGCTTAGAGGCAGGATACTCCTACGAGCAGTACTTC. Translation gives CASSLEAGYSYEQYF.

The chain uses TRBV7-9 and TRBJ2-1, with 9 bases that match TRBD2. Germline V gives CDR1 SEHNR, CDR2 FQNEAQ (reference sequence). The CDR3 sequence is 15 residues long. V gave up 5 bases and J gave up 8 bases; unmatched junction bases: 10. This CDR3 is CASSLHSGSGYEQFF. CDR3 in DNA: TGTGCCAGCAGCCTACATAGCGGGAGTGGATATGAGCAGTTCTTC. The variable domain in full, completed from reference TRBV7-9 and TRBJ2-1, reads DTGVSQNPRHKITKRGQNVTFRCDPISEHNRLYWYRQTLGQGPEFLTYFQNEAQLEKSRLLSDRFSAERPKGSFSTLEIQRTEQGDSAMYLCASSLHSGSGYEQFFGPGTRLTVL.

The rearrangement uses TRBV6-4 and TRBJ2-3; 8 nucleotides match TRBD1. V lost 3 bases, J lost 1 base, and 0 bases stayed unmatched. Looked up from germline, CDR1 is MRHNA and CDR2 is SNTAGT. The CDR3 runs to 14 residues. CDR3 sequence: CASSETGGTDTQYF. CDR3 DNA sequence: TGTGCCAGCAGTGAGACAGGGGGCACAGATACGCAGTATTTT.